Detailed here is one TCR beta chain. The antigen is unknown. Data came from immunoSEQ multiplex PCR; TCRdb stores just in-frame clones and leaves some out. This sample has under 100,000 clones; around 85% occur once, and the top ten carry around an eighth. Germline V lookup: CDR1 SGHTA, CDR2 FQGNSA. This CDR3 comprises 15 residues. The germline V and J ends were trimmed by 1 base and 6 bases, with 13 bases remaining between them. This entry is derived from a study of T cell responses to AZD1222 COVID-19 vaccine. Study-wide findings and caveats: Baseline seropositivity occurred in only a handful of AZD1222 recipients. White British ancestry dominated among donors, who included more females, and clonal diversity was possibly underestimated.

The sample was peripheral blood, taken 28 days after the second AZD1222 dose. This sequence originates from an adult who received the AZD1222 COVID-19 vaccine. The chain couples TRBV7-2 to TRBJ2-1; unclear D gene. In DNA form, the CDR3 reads TGTGCCAGCAGCTTAGTAGGGCAGACGACCAATGAGCAGTTCTTC. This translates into CASSLVGQTTNEQFF.